This T cell receptor (beta chain) was found in a study of blood T cells in healthy people across ages. Study observations and caveats: Expanded clonotype shifts may have been confounded, as the donors had an unknown CMV status. Versus aged donors, long-lived donors had higher diversity and more naive CD4+ cells.

Samples had at least 6 million PBMCs isolated from them. On this clonotype: Antigen specificity is unknown. This clone may be a read error of a much larger clone one base away.

Trimming took 5 bases from V and 3 from J; bases not matched to a gene: 4. The CDR3 covers 15 residues. Germline CDR1 is MNHNY and CDR2 is SVGAGI (reference sequence). A second PCR, run for about 6 to 11 cycles, used a sample-barcoded 5' primer plus a J-beta primer mix. TCRdb itself ran the 5' RACE reads through MiXCR, one entry per CDR3 protein. Of 550,000 to 600,000 distinct CDR3 sequences listed, more than 45% are singletons. The sequencing sample was made of blood. This clonotype originated in an elderly man in good health. The V call is TRBV6-6, the J call TRBJ1-6; 7 nucleotides line up with TRBD1. This CDR3 is CASSDGTDYNSPLHF. In nucleotides, the CDR3 is TGTGCCAGCAGTGACGGGACAGACTATAATTCACCCCTCCACTTT.